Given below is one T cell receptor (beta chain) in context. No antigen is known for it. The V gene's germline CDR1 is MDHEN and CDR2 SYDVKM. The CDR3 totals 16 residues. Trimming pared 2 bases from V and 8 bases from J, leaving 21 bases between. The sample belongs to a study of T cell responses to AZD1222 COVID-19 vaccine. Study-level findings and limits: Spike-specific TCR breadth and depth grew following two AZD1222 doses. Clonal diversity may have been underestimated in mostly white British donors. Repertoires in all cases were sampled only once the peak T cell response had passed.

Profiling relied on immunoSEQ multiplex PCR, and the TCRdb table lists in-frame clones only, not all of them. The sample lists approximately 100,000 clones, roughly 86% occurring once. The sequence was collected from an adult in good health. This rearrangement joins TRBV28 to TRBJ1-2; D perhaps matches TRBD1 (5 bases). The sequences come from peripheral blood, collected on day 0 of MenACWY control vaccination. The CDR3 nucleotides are TGTGCCAGCAGTTTAACGTTCGGGGCAGGCCCCTGGGGCTACACCTTC. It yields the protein CASSLTFGAGPWGYTF.